These 25 T cell receptor beta chains came from one sample sequenced in a study of cytomegalovirus exposure and HLA in healthy donors. The PCR contained 60 Vbeta and 13 Jbeta primers. Method: immunoSEQ multiplex PCR; TCRdb's copy keeps in-frame clones and lacks some. The sample lists some 200,000 clones, approximately 88% seen once, with roughly 2.6% in the top ten. Sequenced material: PBMCs. Receptors were obtained from a woman in her forties or fifties in good health and CMV-seropositive.

CDR3 nucleotide sequence: TGTGCCAGCAGTTTTCGGGACAGGGGGCGAGGCTACACCTTC. Its protein product is CASSFRDRGRGYTF. This chain connects TRBV27 to TRBJ1-2, with 12 positions matching TRBD1. Germline trimming cut 3 bases from V and 8 bases from J; bases unmatched to any gene: 4. CDR3 length equals 14 residues. Germline CDR1 MNHEY, CDR2 SMNVEV (reference sequence).

The genes are TRBV28 and TRBJ1-5; D possibly corresponds to TRBD1 (6 bases). The V and J ends lost 7 bases and 5 bases respectively, with 15 bases between them. Per the germline V gene, CDR1 is MDHEN and CDR2 is SYDVKM. The CDR3 covers 14 residues. CDR3 loop: CASTLSRGDQPQHF. The CDR3 DNA reads TGTGCCAGCACACTAAGCAGGGGTGATCAGCCCCAGCATTTT.

This sequence joins TRBV5-1 and TRBJ2-7, with 7 nucleotides matching TRBD2. Germline CDR1 SGHRS, CDR2 YFSETQ. This CDR3 contains 13 residues. The ends lost 5 bases at V and 3 bases at J; junction bases unmatched: 5. CDR3 nucleotide sequence: TGCGCCAGCAGACCCCCGGGGGGCTACGAGCAGTACTTC. As protein: CASRPPGGYEQYF.

The genes are TRBV2 and TRBJ2-1, with TRBD2 identical over 8 bases. The trim removed 3 bases at V and 0 bases at J, leaving 10 bases unmatched. Germline V CDR1 and CDR2: SNHLY, FYNNEI. CDR3 length equals 18 residues. The CDR3 DNA follows: TGTGCCAGCAGTGACCCAGCGGGGGATGATAGCTCCTACAATGAGCAGTTCTTC. It specifies CASSDPAGDDSSYNEQFF.

This clone has just one count. The rearrangement joins TRBV9 to TRBJ2-1, with TRBD2 as a possible D gene (5 bases). Germline CDR1 SGDLS, CDR2 YYNGEE. The CDR3 has 14 residues. Trimming took 0 bases from V and 7 from J, leaving 11 bases between them. CDR3 in amino acids: CASSVGGLGNEQFF. The CDR3 coding sequence is TGTGCCAGCAGCGTAGGAGGGCTCGGGAATGAGCAGTTCTTC.

V usage is TRBV18 and J usage is TRBJ2-1; TRBD2 matches 10 bases. Per germline, CDR1 KGHSH and CDR2 LQKENI. Trimming removed 2 bases from V and 5 bases from J; junction bases left unmatched: 0. CDR3 length equals 14 residues. Here the CDR3 reads CASSPTSGDNEQFF. CDR3 sequence (DNA): TGTGCCAGCTCACCAACTAGCGGGGACAATGAGCAGTTCTTC.

This clone was counted a single time. The CDR3 loop reads CASLWLETGELFF. In DNA, the CDR3 is TGTGCCAGCCTTTGGTTAGAAACCGGGGAGCTGTTTTTT. The rearrangement links TRBV6-6 to TRBJ2-2, with D hard to call. The CDR3 has 13 amino acids. V was cut by 8 bases and J by 5 bases, with 12 bases left in between. In germline, CDR1 is MNHNY, CDR2 SVGAGI (reference sequence).

As to this clone: Within the sample, other DNA sequences also encode this same CDR3. This chain connects TRBV7-2 to TRBJ2-1, with 8 bases lining up with TRBD2. This CDR3 region has 14 residues. V trimming: 4 bases; J trimming: 9 bases; junction bases outside the gene matches: 8. CDR1 is SGHTA, CDR2 FQGNSA, per germline. As DNA, the CDR3 is TGTGCCAGCAGCTCACCGACGAGCGGGGGTGAGCAGTTCTTC. Translated: CASSSPTSGGEQFF.

The V gene is TRBV9, the J gene TRBJ2-1; 7 bases agree with TRBD2. Germline values: CDR1 SGDLS, CDR2 YYNGEE. The CDR3 has 15 amino acids. V was pared by 6 bases and J by 9 bases, with 15 bases of the junction left unmatched. CDR3 sequence (DNA): TGTGCCAGCACCCAGGACATCGAGCCGGGGGGTGAGCAGTTCTTC. This codes for CASTQDIEPGGEQFF. Complete variable domain (other parts from reference TRBV9 and TRBJ2-1): DSGVTQTPKHLITATGQRVTLRCSPRSGDLSVYWYQQSLDQGLQFLIQYYNGEERAKGNILERFSAQQFPDLHSELNLSSLELGDSALYFCASTQDIEPGGEQFFGPGTRLTVL.

The chain uses TRBV2 and TRBJ2-1, with TRBD2 as a possible D gene (6 bases). The ends were cut back, 5 bases at V and 12 bases at J, with 14 bases in the middle. The germline V gene has CDR1 SNHLY and CDR2 FYNNEI. The CDR3 extends over 12 amino acids. In nucleotides, the CDR3 is TGTGCCAGCAGTCTAGATGCGGGGCGGCAGTTCTTC. Translated: CASSLDAGRQFF. The full variable domain, rest sourced from reference TRBV2 and TRBJ2-1, is EPEVTQTPSHQVTQMGQEVILRCVPISNHLYFYWYRQILGQKVEFLVSFYNNEISEKSEIFDDQFSVERPDGSNFTLKIRSTKLEDSAMYFCASSLDAGRQFFGPGTRLTVL.

J is TRBJ1-1 and V is TRBV19, with 8 bases identical to TRBD1. The CDR3 consists of 15 residues. V lost 5 bases and J lost 5; bases outside the gene matches: 10. The germline gives CDR1 LNHDA, CDR2 SQIVND (reference sequence). CDR3 sequence reads: CASSPIDRGGTEAFF. In DNA, the CDR3 is TGTGCCAGTAGTCCGATCGACAGGGGTGGGACTGAAGCTTTCTTT.

This rearrangement joins TRBV6-5 to TRBJ1-2, with D possibly TRBD1 on 6 matching bases. The CDR3 sequence is 13 residues long. The V gene lost 5 bases and the J gene lost 4 bases, with 11 bases spanning the gap. Germline CDR1 and CDR2: MNHEY and SVGAGI. The CDR3 nucleotides read TGTGCCAGCAGTGCCGACAGGAGCTATGGCTACACCTTC. Protein: CASSADRSYGYTF.

DNA for the CDR3: TGTGCCATCACGGCGGATAGCACAGATACGCAGTATTTT. This translates into CAITADSTDTQYF. The rearrangement joins TRBV10-3 to TRBJ2-3; no definite D call. Germline values: CDR1 ENHRY, CDR2 SYGVKD. CDR3 size: 13 residues. Trimming pared 7 bases from V and 0 bases from J, leaving 8 bases between.

This clone appeared a few times. The chain joins TRBV14 to TRBJ2-7; TRBD2 agrees at 11 bases. The CDR3 is 15 residues long. Germline V lookup: CDR1 SGHDN, CDR2 FVKESK. Trimming took 4 bases from V and 3 from J; bases not matched to a gene: 5. This CDR3 reads CASSLLAGGHYEQYF. In DNA, the CDR3 is TGTGCCAGCAGCCTCCTAGCGGGGGGTCACTACGAGCAGTACTTC.

This clone was counted once. The chain employs TRBV21-1 and TRBJ2-7; the table names TRBD1, a call not compared with the DNA. TRBV21-1 is labeled a pseudogene. The CDR3 loop spans 14 amino acids. In DNA, the CDR3 is TGTGCCAGCAGCCTCAGGGGGCTCATGTACGAGCAGTACTTC. Its protein product is CASSLRGLMYEQYF.

The chain uses TRBV23-1 and TRBJ2-7; 10 bases match TRBD1. TRBV23-1 is noted as an ORF with a role that remains uncertain. Trimming at V came to 4 bases and at J to 4 bases, leaving 1 base not matched to a gene. CDR3 length: 13 amino acids. The CDR3 nucleotides are TGCGCCAGCAGTCGACAGGGGGCATACGAGCAGTACTTC. Translated: CASSRQGAYEQYF.

The chain links TRBV11-2 to TRBJ2-7; D may be TRBD1 (5 bases). From germline, CDR1 is SGHAT and CDR2 FQNNGV. The CDR3 consists of 17 residues. The ends were cut back, 5 bases at V and 0 bases at J, with 20 bases in the middle. The DNA of the CDR3 is TGTGCCAGCAGCCCTGTGCGGCAGGGTCTCAGCTCCTACGAGCAGTACTTC. This translates into CASSPVRQGLSSYEQYF.

This rearrangement joins TRBV6-5 to TRBJ1-3, with a tentative D call TRBD1 (5 bases). The CDR3 covers 14 residues. The germline CDR1 and CDR2 sequences are MNHEY and SVGAGI. V shed 6 bases and J shed 1 base, with 10 bases lying between them. Here the CDR3 DNA reads TGTGCCAGCAGCACCCGGGGGTCTGGAAACACCATATATTTT. It specifies CASSTRGSGNTIYF.

The rearrangement uses TRBV19 and TRBJ2-4, with 9 bases aligning to TRBD1. CDR1 LNHDA and CDR2 SQIVND come from the germline V gene (reference sequence). The CDR3 is made up of 12 amino acids. V dropped 9 bases and J dropped 7; count of bases not matched to a gene: 4. The chain's CDR3 is CASRQGGNIQYF. In DNA form, the CDR3 reads TGTGCCAGCCGACAGGGGGGGAACATTCAGTACTTC.

The V call is TRBV7-2, the J call TRBJ1-2, with TRBD1 identical over 8 bases. The length of the CDR3 is 16 residues. Losses at the gene ends were 1 base for V and 2 bases for J; bases not matched to a gene: 6. Per the germline V gene, CDR1 is SGHTA and CDR2 is FQGNSA. The CDR3 DNA is TGTGCCAGCAGCTTAGGAGGACAGGGACAGAACTATGGCTACACCTTC. This gives the protein CASSLGGQGQNYGYTF. Full variable domain (rest looked up from reference TRBV7-2 and TRBJ1-2): GAGVSQSPSNKVTEKGKDVELRCDPISGHTALYWYRQSLGQGLEFLIYFQGNSAPDKSGLPSDRFSAERTGGSVSTLTIQRTQQEDSAVYLCASSLGGQGQNYGYTFGSGTRLTVV.

This clone came up a few times. The chain joins TRBV29-1 to TRBJ2-5, with 8 bases aligning to TRBD1. J was trimmed by 7 bases and V by 6 bases; bases with no gene match: 10. Germline lookup yields CDR1 SQVTM and CDR2 ANQGSEA. The CDR3 is made up of 13 amino acids. The DNA for the CDR3 is TGCAGCGTGACTACAGGGGGAGAGGGGACCCAGTACTTC. Residues: CSVTTGGEGTQYF.

The chain has TRBV19 and TRBJ2-1, with 9 nucleotides matching TRBD1. J gave up 5 bases and V 10 bases, and 9 bases lay outside the gene matches. The germline CDR1 and CDR2 sequences are LNHDA and SQIVND (reference sequence). The CDR3 has 14 amino acids. DNA for the CDR3: TGTGCCACCTACGGGACAGGGTCCCACAATGAGCAGTTCTTC. The encoded protein is CATYGTGSHNEQFF.

The V gene is TRBV27, the J gene TRBJ1-4; D not resolved. CDR1 is MNHEY, CDR2 SMNVEV, per germline (reference sequence). The V end lost 4 bases, the J end lost 8 bases, and 14 bases lay between the germline ends. There are 14 residues in the CDR3. CDR3 in amino acids: CASSSDVRREKLFF. CDR3 DNA: TGTGCCAGCAGTTCCGACGTCCGGAGGGAAAAACTGTTTTTT.

This chain connects TRBV2 to TRBJ1-2; unclear D gene. CDR1 and CDR2 from the germline V gene are SNHLY and FYNNEI. The CDR3 is 14 residues long. The ends were cut back, 0 bases at V and 2 bases at J, with 7 bases in the middle. The CDR3 reads CASSEASGNYGYTF. CDR3 sequence (DNA): TGTGCCAGCAGTGAAGCAAGTGGCAACTATGGCTACACCTTC.

The CDR3 reads CASSPGQRGTIYF. Here the CDR3 DNA reads TGTGCCAGTAGCCCGGGACAGCGTGGCACCATATATTTT. This chain uses TRBV19 with TRBJ1-3, with 7 bases identical to TRBD1. This CDR3 contains 13 residues. V was pared by 6 bases and J by 9 bases, with 8 bases of the junction left unmatched. The V gene's germline CDR1 is LNHDA and CDR2 SQIVND (reference sequence).